A selection of T cell receptor beta chains follows, all from one sample in a study of cytomegalovirus exposure and HLA in healthy donors. Produced via immunoSEQ multiplex PCR; TCRdb's table is partial and in-frame only. The sample lists over 150,000 clones; roughly 84% were seen once. The material sequenced was PBMCs. The receptors come from a girl in the first two years of life in good health and CMV-seronegative. The CDR3 runs from the conserved cysteine through the conserved F or W. The D gene is left open where the match is weak. Clone sizes are given selectively: once, few, many, or a class where the clone is expanded.

clone_size: NA; v_call: TRBV5-1; j_call: TRBJ1-5; d_call: NA; cdr3_nt: TGCGCCAGCAGCTTGGATGGGGGGGGGCCCCAGCATTTT; cdr3_aa: CASSLDGGGPQHF
clone_size: NA; v_call: TRBV5-4; j_call: TRBJ2-1; d_call: TRBD2; cdr3_nt: TGTGCCAGCAGCTTGAAGGCTAGCGGGAGTAGTTACAATGAGCAGTTCTTC; cdr3_aa: CASSLKASGSSYNEQFF
clone_size: few; v_call: TRBV4-1; j_call: TRBJ2-3; d_call: TRBD1; cdr3_nt: TGCGCCAGCAGCCTTAGGGACAGGGAAACAGATACGCAGTATTTT; cdr3_aa: CASSLRDRETDTQYF
clone_size: NA; v_call: TRBV5-6; j_call: TRBJ2-2; d_call: NA; cdr3_nt: TGTGCCAGCACCAGATTTGCCGGGGAGCTGTTTTTT; cdr3_aa: CASTRFAGELFF
clone_size: NA; v_call: TRBV15; j_call: TRBJ2-5; d_call: TRBD2; cdr3_nt: TGTGCCACCAGCCCCGCCCGTGGACTAGCTGGGCAAGAGACCCAGTACTTC; cdr3_aa: CATSPARGLAGQETQYF
clone_size: once; v_call: TRBV6-5; j_call: TRBJ2-2; d_call: TRBD1; cdr3_nt: TGTGCCAGCAGGCCAGGGGGGAACACCGGGGAGCTGTTTTTT; cdr3_aa: CASRPGGNTGELFF
clone_size: once; v_call: TRBV25-1; j_call: TRBJ1-4; d_call: TRBD1; cdr3_nt: TGTGCCAGCGAGGAGCCGGGACAGATAAAACTGTTTTTT; cdr3_aa: CASEEPGQIKLFF
clone_size: NA; v_call: TRBV27; j_call: TRBJ1-1; d_call: NA; cdr3_nt: TGTGCCAGCAGTTTATCCCCGCATTCAGGGTTTGTCGAAGCTTTCTTT; cdr3_aa: CASSLSPHSGFVEAFF
clone_size: NA; v_call: TRBV6-5; j_call: TRBJ1-6; d_call: TRBD1; cdr3_nt: TGTGCCAGCCGGACAGGGTACTATAATTCACCCCTCCACTTT; cdr3_aa: CASRTGYYNSPLHF
clone_size: once; v_call: TRBV20-1; j_call: TRBJ2-1; d_call: NA; cdr3_nt: TGCAGTGCTAGATCAGCGACCGAGCAGTTCTTC; cdr3_aa: CSARSATEQFF
clone_size: few; v_call: TRBV5-1; j_call: TRBJ2-7; d_call: NA; cdr3_nt: TGCGCCAGCAGCTTGGGCGGGAATAACGAGCAGTACTTC; cdr3_aa: CASSLGGNNEQYF
clone_size: once; v_call: TRBV9; j_call: TRBJ2-4; d_call: TRBD1; cdr3_nt: TGTGCCAGCAGCGTAGCAGGGACAGGGAAAAACATTCAGTACTTC; cdr3_aa: CASSVAGTGKNIQYF
clone_size: NA; v_call: TRBV7-7; j_call: TRBJ2-3; d_call: TRBD2; cdr3_nt: TGTGCTAGCAGCTTAGATCCCATCGGGGGGGCCAAAGATACGCAGTATTTT; cdr3_aa: CASSLDPIGGAKDTQYF
clone_size: NA; v_call: TRBV5-1; j_call: TRBJ2-2; d_call: NA; cdr3_nt: TGCGCCAGCAGCCCCCGTAACACCGGGGAGCTGTTTTTT; cdr3_aa: CASSPRNTGELFF
clone_size: NA; v_call: TRBV4-1; j_call: TRBJ1-2; d_call: NA; cdr3_nt: TGCGCCAGCAGCCAACAGGTAATGCCGAACTATGGCTACACCTTC; cdr3_aa: CASSQQVMPNYGYTF
clone_size: NA; v_call: TRBV6-5; j_call: TRBJ1-2; d_call: NA; cdr3_nt: TGTGCCAGCAGTTACTTAGGTTCGGAGTCTGGCGGCTACACCTTC; cdr3_aa: CASSYLGSESGGYTF
clone_size: NA; v_call: TRBV11-2; j_call: TRBJ2-7; d_call: NA; cdr3_nt: TGTGCCAGCAGGATCGGGCCGGGACTCTCCTACGAGCAGTACTTC; cdr3_aa: CASRIGPGLSYEQYF
clone_size: NA; v_call: TRBV10-3; j_call: TRBJ2-2; d_call: TRBD1; cdr3_nt: TGTGCCATCAGTGTGGCCAGGGGGCGAAACACCGGGGAGCTGTTTTTT; cdr3_aa: CAISVARGRNTGELFF
clone_size: NA; v_call: TRBV2; j_call: TRBJ2-4; d_call: TRBD2; cdr3_nt: TGTGCCAGCAGGAGAACTAGCGGGGCAAACATTCAGTACTTC; cdr3_aa: CASRRTSGANIQYF
clone_size: NA; v_call: TRBV6-6; j_call: TRBJ2-1; d_call: TRBD1; cdr3_nt: TGTGCCAGCAGTTACTCATCACAGGGGCACTACAATGAGCAGTTCTTC; cdr3_aa: CASSYSSQGHYNEQFF
clone_size: NA; v_call: TRBV7-9; j_call: TRBJ2-2; d_call: NA; cdr3_nt: TGTGCCAGCAGCTTGCTGAGCGGGGAGCTGTTTTTT; cdr3_aa: CASSLLSGELFF
clone_size: NA; v_call: TRBV11-2; j_call: TRBJ2-5; d_call: TRBD1; cdr3_nt: TGTGCCAGCAGCTTTGCCGGGACAGGGATAGAGACCCAGTACTTC; cdr3_aa: CASSFAGTGIETQYF
clone_size: NA; v_call: TRBV11-3; j_call: TRBJ2-1; d_call: NA; cdr3_nt: TGTGCCAGCAGCTTAGGGGAGGATCTCAATGAGCAGTTCTTC; cdr3_aa: CASSLGEDLNEQFF
clone_size: NA; v_call: TRBV20-1; j_call: TRBJ1-2; d_call: NA; cdr3_nt: TGCAGTGCCCCTCTACACTATGGCTACACCTTC; cdr3_aa: CSAPLHYGYTF
clone_size: NA; v_call: TRBV5-4; j_call: TRBJ2-7; d_call: TRBD1; cdr3_nt: TGTGCCAGCAGCAGGGACAGCCGCTACGAGCAGTACTTC; cdr3_aa: CASSRDSRYEQYF
clone_size: NA; v_call: TRBV30; j_call: TRBJ1-3; d_call: TRBD1; cdr3_nt: TGTGCCTGGAGTGTCCAGGGGGCGCAGGGTGGAAACACCATATATTTT; cdr3_aa: CAWSVQGAQGGNTIYF